The entry below describes one T cell receptor (beta chain). The antigen is not known. The data were taken from a study of cytomegalovirus exposure and HLA in healthy donors. Sequencing was performed with immunoSEQ multiplex PCR; in TCRdb, only in-frame clones are kept and a portion is missing. The sample lists about 58,000 clones; about 88% were seen once. Study observations and caveats: Specific recognition of CMV antigens was confirmed in vitro for three chains (all CMV-associated). Overall, 164 TCR beta chains were annotated as cytomegalovirus-associated.

Sequencing input: PBMCs. This clonotype originated in a man younger than 35 in good health and CMV-seronegative.

The CDR3 sequence is CASSRLRDGIIAEEQFF. CDR3 sequence (DNA): TGTGCCAGCAGCCGCCTGAGGGACGGGATTATAGCGGAAGAGCAGTTCTTC. This rearrangement joins TRBV11-3 to TRBJ2-1, with a weak D call TRBD2 (6 bases). The CDR3 runs 17 residues. Germline assignment: CDR1 SGHNT and CDR2 YENEEA. V was shortened by 5 bases and J by 10 bases, with 27 bases between the two germline ends.